The 2 T cell receptor beta chains listed next were all sequenced from one sample in a study of blood T cell repertoires in COVID-19. Using immunoSEQ multiplex PCR, the repertoire was profiled, and TCRdb retains in-frame clones only, with some absent. The table shows more than 100,000 clones, with around 89% occurring only once. The sequencing input was peripheral blood. Receptors originate from a man aged 50 to 59 with active or convalescent COVID-19.

The chain has TRBV18 and TRBJ2-5; D may be TRBD1 (6 bases). The CDR3 is made up of 14 amino acids. The V and J ends lost 5 bases and 2 bases respectively, with 12 bases between them. Germline-derived CDR1 and CDR2 are KGHSH and LQKENI. Written as DNA, the CDR3 is TGTGCCAGCTCATTACTCCAGGGGCAAGAGACCCAGTACTTC. Its translation is CASSLLQGQETQYF.

The chain is built from TRBV10-3 and TRBJ2-7, with 10 bases matching TRBD1. This CDR3 is 14 amino acids long. Trimming removed 6 bases from V and 5 bases from J; junction bases left unmatched: 7. CDR1 ENHRY and CDR2 SYGVKD come from the germline V gene. The CDR3 DNA follows: TGTGCCATCAGATTAGGGACAGGGGCTGACGAGCAGTACTTC. Amino acid sequence: CAIRLGTGADEQYF.